A single sample gave rise to the 9 T cell receptor beta chains below, sequenced in a study of control samples from healthy donors and cancer patients. Repertoires were generated with immunoSEQ multiplex PCR, while TCRdb's copy carries only in-frame clones and drops some. The sample shows 100,000 to 150,000 clones, 80% to 95% of them seen only once. Sequencing was performed on PBMCs. The receptors derive from a man at least 80 years old with head and neck cancer.

The rearrangement links TRBV7-9 to TRBJ1-4, with 9 bases identical to TRBD1. The CDR3 spans 15 residues. CDR1 and CDR2 (germline): SEHNR, FQNEAQ (reference sequence). The V and J ends lost 5 bases and 5 bases, in that order; junction bases with no gene match: 6. CDR3 in amino acids: CASSPGQGRNEKLFF. The CDR3, as DNA: TGTGCCAGCAGCCCCGGACAGGGGAGGAATGAAAAACTGTTTTTT.

V gene TRBV9 combines with J gene TRBJ1-2; no reliable D call. CDR3 length: 14 residues. Germline V lookup: CDR1 SGDLS, CDR2 YYNGEE. The ends were cut back, 1 base at V and 5 bases at J, with 12 bases in the middle. DNA of the CDR3: TGTGCCAGCAGCGTATTTCTCGGTAGTTATGGCTACACCTTC. It encodes CASSVFLGSYGYTF.

The V and J genes are TRBV5-8 and TRBJ1-2; 8 bases are shared with TRBD1. In germline, CDR1 is SGHTS, CDR2 YDEGEE. V trimming: 4 bases; J trimming: 3 bases; junction bases outside the gene matches: 11. The CDR3 is made up of 16 amino acids. CDR3 region: CASSPPLTGADYGYTF. CDR3 in DNA: TGTGCCAGCAGCCCGCCTCTGACAGGGGCGGACTATGGCTACACCTTC.

The sample holds one count of this clone. The rearrangement links TRBV3-1 (or the pseudogene TRBV3-2) to TRBJ2-2; possibly TRBD1 for D (5 bases). The germline V gene encodes CDR1 LGHDT and CDR2 YNNKEL (reference sequence). V gave up 3 bases and J gave up 2 bases, with 10 bases separating them. This CDR3 is 15 amino acids long. As DNA, the CDR3 is TGTGCCAGCAGCCATTCCGACAGAAACACCGGGGAGCTGTTTTTT. It encodes CASSHSDRNTGELFF.

J is TRBJ2-7 and V is TRBV30; D possibly corresponds to TRBD2 (5 bases). The CDR3 totals 14 residues. The germline V gene has CDR1 GTSNPN and CDR2 SVGIG (reference sequence). V gave up 0 bases and J gave up 4 bases, with 13 bases separating them. The CDR3 reads CAWSVGVATYEQYF. CDR3 in DNA: TGTGCCTGGAGTGTAGGAGTAGCGACATACGAGCAGTACTTC.

The CDR3 DNA follows: TGTGCCAGCGGCGGTTCACCCCTCCACTTT. The encoded protein is CASGGSPLHF. The rearrangement joins TRBV2 to TRBJ1-6, with D hard to call. Germline-derived CDR1 and CDR2 are SNHLY and FYNNEI. The CDR3 sequence is 10 residues long. Trimming took off 8 bases at V and 9 bases at J, with 5 bases between the two ends. Supplemented by reference TRBV2 and TRBJ1-6, the full variable domain reads EPEVTQTPSHQVTQMGQEVILRCVPISNHLYFYWYRQILGQKVEFLVSFYNNEISEKSEIFDDQFSVERPDGSNFTLKIRSTKLEDSAMYFCASGGSPLHFGNGTRLTVT.

This sequence joins TRBV3-1 (or the pseudogene TRBV3-2) and TRBJ1-1; TRBD1 matches at 9 bases. The CDR3 length is 15 residues. Losses at the gene ends were 6 bases for V and 5 bases for J; bases not matched to a gene: 10. The germline V gene encodes CDR1 LGHDT and CDR2 YNNKEL (reference sequence). CDR3 in DNA: TGTGCCAGCAGGCACAGGGGGCAGTTACGAACTGAAGCTTTCTTT. Amino acid sequence: CASRHRGQLRTEAFF.

This chain joins TRBV7-8 and TRBJ2-3; D may be TRBD1 (6 bases). Germline V gene data show CDR1 as SGHVS and CDR2 as FQNEAQ. The V and J ends lost 2 bases and 4 bases respectively, with 13 bases between them. This CDR3 spans 15 amino acids. The CDR3 coding sequence is TGTGCCAGCAGCTTACCCACAGGGCGGGCAGATACGCAGTATTTT. This encodes CASSLPTGRADTQYF.

The chain carries TRBV2 and TRBJ1-4, with TRBD1 as a possible D gene (6 bases). Trimming cost V 5 bases and J 5 bases, with 18 bases left between them. Germline lookup yields CDR1 SNHLY and CDR2 FYNNEI. CDR3 length equals 16 residues. CDR3 nucleotide sequence: TGTGCCAGCAGTTCCCGACCCACAGGGTCGAATGAAAAACTGTTTTTT. This gives the protein CASSSRPTGSNEKLFF.